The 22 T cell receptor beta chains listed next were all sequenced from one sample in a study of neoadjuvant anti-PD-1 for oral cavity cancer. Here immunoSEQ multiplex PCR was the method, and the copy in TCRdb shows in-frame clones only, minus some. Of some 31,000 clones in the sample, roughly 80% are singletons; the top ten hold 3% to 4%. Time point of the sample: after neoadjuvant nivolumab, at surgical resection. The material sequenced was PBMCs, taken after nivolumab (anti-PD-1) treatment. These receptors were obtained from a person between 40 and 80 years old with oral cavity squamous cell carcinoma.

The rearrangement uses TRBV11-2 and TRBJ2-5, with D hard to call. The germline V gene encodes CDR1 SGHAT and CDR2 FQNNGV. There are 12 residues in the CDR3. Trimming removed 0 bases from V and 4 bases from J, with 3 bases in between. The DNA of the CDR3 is TGTGCCAGCAGCTTAGATAGAGAGACCCAGTACTTC. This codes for CASSLDRETQYF.

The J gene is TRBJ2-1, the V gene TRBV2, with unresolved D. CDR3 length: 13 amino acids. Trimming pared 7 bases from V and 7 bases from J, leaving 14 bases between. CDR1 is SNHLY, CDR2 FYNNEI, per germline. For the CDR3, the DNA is TGTGCCAGCAAAGTTAGCTCTGGGAATGAGCAGTTCTTC. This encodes CASKVSSGNEQFF.

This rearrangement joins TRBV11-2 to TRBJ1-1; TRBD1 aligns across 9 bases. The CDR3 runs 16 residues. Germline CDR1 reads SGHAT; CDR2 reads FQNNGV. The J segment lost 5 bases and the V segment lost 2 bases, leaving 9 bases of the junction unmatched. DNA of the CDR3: TGTGCCAGCAGCTTATCTGTGCGGACAGGGGTTACTGAAGCTTTCTTT. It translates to CASSLSVRTGVTEAFF. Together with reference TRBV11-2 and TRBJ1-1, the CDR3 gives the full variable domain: EAGVAQSPRYKIIEKRQSVAFWCNPISGHATLYWYQQILGQGPKLLIQFQNNGVVDDSQLPKDRFSAERLKGVDSTLKIQPAKLEDSAVYLCASSLSVRTGVTEAFFGQGTRLTVV.

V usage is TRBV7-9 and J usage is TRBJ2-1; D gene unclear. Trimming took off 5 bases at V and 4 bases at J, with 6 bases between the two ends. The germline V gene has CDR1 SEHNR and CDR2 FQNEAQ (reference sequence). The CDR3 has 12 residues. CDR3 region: CASSIDYNEQFF. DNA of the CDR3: TGTGCCAGCAGCATAGATTACAATGAGCAGTTCTTC.

The CDR3 sequence: CASSQDLRAQETQYF. The CDR3 coding sequence is TGCGCCAGCAGCCAAGATCTCCGGGCCCAAGAGACCCAGTACTTC. J is TRBJ2-5 and V is TRBV4-3; no clear D gene. Germline lookup yields CDR1 LGHNA and CDR2 YSLEER. Trimming cost V 0 bases and J 1 base, with 9 bases left between them. The CDR3 has 15 residues.

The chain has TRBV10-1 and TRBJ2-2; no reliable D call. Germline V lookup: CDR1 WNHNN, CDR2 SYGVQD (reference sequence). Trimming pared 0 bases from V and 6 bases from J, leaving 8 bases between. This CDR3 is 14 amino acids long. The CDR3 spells CASSESSEAGELFF. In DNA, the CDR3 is TGCGCCAGCAGTGAGTCCTCCGAGGCCGGGGAGCTGTTTTTT.

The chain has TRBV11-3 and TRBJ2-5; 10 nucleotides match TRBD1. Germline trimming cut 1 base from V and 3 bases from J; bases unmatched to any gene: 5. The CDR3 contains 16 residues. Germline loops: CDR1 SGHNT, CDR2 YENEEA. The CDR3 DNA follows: TGTGCCAGCAGCTTAGCCTCCGGGACAGGGGAAGAGACCCAGTACTTC. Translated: CASSLASGTGEETQYF.

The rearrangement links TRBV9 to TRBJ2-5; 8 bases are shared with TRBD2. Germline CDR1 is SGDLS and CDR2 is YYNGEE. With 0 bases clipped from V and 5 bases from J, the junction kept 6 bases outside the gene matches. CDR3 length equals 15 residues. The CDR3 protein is CASSVAGTSGETQYF. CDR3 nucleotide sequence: TGTGCCAGCAGCGTAGCTGGGACTAGTGGGGAGACCCAGTACTTC.

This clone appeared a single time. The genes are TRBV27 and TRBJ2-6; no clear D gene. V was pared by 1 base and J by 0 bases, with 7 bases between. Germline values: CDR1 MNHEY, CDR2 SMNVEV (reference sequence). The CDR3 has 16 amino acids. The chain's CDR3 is CASSLFWPSGANVLTF. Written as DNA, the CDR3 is TGTGCCAGCAGTTTATTTTGGCCCTCTGGGGCCAACGTCCTGACTTTC. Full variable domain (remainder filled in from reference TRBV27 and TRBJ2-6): EAQVTQNPRYLITVTGKKLTVTCSQNMNHEYMSWYRQDPGLGLRQIYYSMNVEVTDKGDVPEGYKVSRKEKRNFPLILESPSPNQTSLYFCASSLFWPSGANVLTFGAGSRLTVL.

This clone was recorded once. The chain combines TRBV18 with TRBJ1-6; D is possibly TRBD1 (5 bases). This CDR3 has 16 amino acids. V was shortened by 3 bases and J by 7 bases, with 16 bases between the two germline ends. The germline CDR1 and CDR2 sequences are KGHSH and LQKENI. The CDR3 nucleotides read TGTGCCAGCTCACCCACCGACTACTCAGGGAATTCACCCCTCCACTTT. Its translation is CASSPTDYSGNSPLHF.

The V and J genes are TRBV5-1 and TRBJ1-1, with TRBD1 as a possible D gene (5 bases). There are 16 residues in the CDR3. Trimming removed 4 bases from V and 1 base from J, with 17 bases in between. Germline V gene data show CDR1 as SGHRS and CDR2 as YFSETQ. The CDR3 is CASSPWRGRENTEAFF. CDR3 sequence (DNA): TGCGCCAGCAGCCCATGGCGGGGCCGGGAGAACACTGAAGCTTTCTTT.

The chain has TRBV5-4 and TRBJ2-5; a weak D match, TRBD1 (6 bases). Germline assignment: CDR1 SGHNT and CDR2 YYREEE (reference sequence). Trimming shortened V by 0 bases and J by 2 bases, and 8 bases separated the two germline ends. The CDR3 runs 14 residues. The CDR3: CASSLAGAQETQYF. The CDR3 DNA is TGTGCCAGCAGCTTGGCAGGGGCTCAAGAGACCCAGTACTTC. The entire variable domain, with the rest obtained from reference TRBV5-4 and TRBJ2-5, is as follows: ETGVTQSPTHLIKTRGQQVTLRCSSQSGHNTVSWYQQALGQGPQFIFQYYREEENGRGNFPPRFSGLQFPNYSSELNVNALELDDSALYLCASSLAGAQETQYFGPGTRLLVL.

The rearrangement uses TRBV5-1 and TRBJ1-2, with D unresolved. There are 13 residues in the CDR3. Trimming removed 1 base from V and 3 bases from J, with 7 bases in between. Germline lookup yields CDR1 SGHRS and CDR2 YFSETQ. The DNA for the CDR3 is TGCGCCAGCAGCTTGTCGGGTGACTATGGCTACACCTTC. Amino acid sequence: CASSLSGDYGYTF.

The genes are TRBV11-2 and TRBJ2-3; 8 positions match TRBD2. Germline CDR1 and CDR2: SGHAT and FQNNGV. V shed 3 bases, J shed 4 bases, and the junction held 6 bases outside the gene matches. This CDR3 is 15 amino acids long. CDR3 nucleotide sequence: TGTGCCAGCAGCTTTCGGGGGGGCCTCGCAGATACGCAGTATTTT. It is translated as CASSFRGGLADTQYF.

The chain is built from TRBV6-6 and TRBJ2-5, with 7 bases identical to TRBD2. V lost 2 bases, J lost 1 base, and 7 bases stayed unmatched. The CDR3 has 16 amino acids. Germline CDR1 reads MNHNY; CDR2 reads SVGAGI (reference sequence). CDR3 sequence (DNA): TGTGCCAGCAGTTACCGGGGCGGGGGACCCCAAGAGACCCAGTACTTC. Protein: CASSYRGGGPQETQYF.

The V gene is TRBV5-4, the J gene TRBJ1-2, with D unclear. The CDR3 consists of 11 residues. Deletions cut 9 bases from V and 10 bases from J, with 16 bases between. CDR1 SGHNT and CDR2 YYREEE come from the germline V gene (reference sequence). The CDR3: CATLGGIDYTF. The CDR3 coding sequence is TGTGCCACCCTCGGCGGCATTGACTACACCTTC.

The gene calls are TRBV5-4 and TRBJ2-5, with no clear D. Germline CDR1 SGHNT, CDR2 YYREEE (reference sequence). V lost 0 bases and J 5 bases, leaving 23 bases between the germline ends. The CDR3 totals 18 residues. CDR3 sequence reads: CASSLVPRVRLLGETQYF. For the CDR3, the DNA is TGTGCCAGCAGCTTGGTTCCTCGCGTCAGGTTACTGGGGGAGACCCAGTACTTC. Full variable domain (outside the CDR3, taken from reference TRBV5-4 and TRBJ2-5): ETGVTQSPTHLIKTRGQQVTLRCSSQSGHNTVSWYQQALGQGPQFIFQYYREEENGRGNFPPRFSGLQFPNYSSELNVNALELDDSALYLCASSLVPRVRLLGETQYFGPGTRLLVL.

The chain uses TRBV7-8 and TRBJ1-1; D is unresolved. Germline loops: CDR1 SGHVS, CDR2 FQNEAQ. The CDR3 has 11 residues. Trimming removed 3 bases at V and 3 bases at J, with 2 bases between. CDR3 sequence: CASSLDTEAFF. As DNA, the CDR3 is TGTGCCAGCAGCTTGGACACTGAAGCTTTCTTT.

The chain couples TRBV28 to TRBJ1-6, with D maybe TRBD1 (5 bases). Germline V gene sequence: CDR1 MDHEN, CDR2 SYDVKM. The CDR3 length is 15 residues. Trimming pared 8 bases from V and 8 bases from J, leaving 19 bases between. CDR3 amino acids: CASHWDGRRDSPLHF. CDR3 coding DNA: TGTGCCAGCCACTGGGACGGGCGACGGGATTCACCCCTCCACTTT.

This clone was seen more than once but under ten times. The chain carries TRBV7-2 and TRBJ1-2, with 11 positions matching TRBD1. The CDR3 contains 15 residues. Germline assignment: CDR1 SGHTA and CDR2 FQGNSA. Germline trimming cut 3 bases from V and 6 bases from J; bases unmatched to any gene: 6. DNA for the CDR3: TGTGCCAGCAGCTTGCCGGGACAGGGGGAAGATGGCTACACCTTC. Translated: CASSLPGQGEDGYTF.

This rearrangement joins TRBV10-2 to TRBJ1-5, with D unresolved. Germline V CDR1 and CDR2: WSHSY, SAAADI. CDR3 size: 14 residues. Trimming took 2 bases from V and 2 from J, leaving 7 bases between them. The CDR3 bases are TGCGCCAGCAGTGAGAACCGCCGCAATCAGCCCCAGCATTTT. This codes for CASSENRRNQPQHF.

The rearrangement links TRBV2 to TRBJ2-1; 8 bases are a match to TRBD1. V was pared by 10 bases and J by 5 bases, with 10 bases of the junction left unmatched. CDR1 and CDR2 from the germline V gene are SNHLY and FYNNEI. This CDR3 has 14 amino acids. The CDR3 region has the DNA TGTGCCATTCCTACCGGACAGGGAAACAATGAGCAGTTCTTC. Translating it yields CAIPTGQGNNEQFF. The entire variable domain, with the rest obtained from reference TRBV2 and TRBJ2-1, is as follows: EPEVTQTPSHQVTQMGQEVILRCVPISNHLYFYWYRQILGQKVEFLVSFYNNEISEKSEIFDDQFSVERPDGSNFTLKIRSTKLEDSAMYFCAIPTGQGNNEQFFGPGTRLTVL.